The next 7 T cell receptor beta chains were all read from a single sample in a study of shared clonotypes between healthy human individuals (dated by TCRdb to 2019 to 2021). Libraries were made using the immunoSEQ multiplex PCR assay. This immuneACCESS table, as held by TCRdb, lists in-frame sequences with V and J called but not all clones. Of the missing ones, under half trace to an unresolved V gene in checked studies; the others have no known cause. This sample is represented by roughly 1 million clones; roughly 74% of them were singletons. About 0.52% of the sample rests with the top ten. Sequenced input: memory CD4+ T cells from PBMCs. The sample's cell subset or site label, decoded: CD45RA-negative fraction. These receptors all stem from a man aged 18-30 years in good health. Some clones in this sample may be carry-over from other donors' samples.

There are a few counts of this clone. The rearrangement uses TRBV7-2 and TRBJ2-6; D call uncertain. Between the trimmed V and J ends, which lost 5 bases and 2 bases, there was a span of 4 bases. CDR1 SGHTA and CDR2 FQGNSA come from the germline V gene. CDR3 length equals 13 residues. As DNA, the CDR3 is TGTGCCAGCAGCAACCCTGGGGCCAACGTCCTGACTTTC. Translation gives CASSNPGANVLTF.

This clone has only a few counts. The chain combines TRBV6-5 with TRBJ1-1; no clear D gene. Germline assignment: CDR1 MNHEY and CDR2 SVGAGI. This CDR3 is built from 13 residues. V was pared by 6 bases and J by 3 bases, with 11 bases between. The CDR3: CASRGWMYTEAFF. The CDR3 DNA reads TGTGCCAGCAGGGGTTGGATGTACACTGAAGCTTTCTTT.

The V gene is TRBV9, the J gene TRBJ1-2; possibly TRBD1 for D (6 bases). Trimming removed 4 bases from V and 7 bases from J, with 23 bases in between. CDR1 is SGDLS, CDR2 YYNGEE, per germline. This CDR3 contains 16 residues. CDR3 nucleotides: TGTGCCAGCAGCCTAGGGGGAGCAGGGACTTTAGGTGGCTACACCTTC. Translating it yields CASSLGGAGTLGGYTF. Full variable domain (rest looked up from reference TRBV9 and TRBJ1-2): DSGVTQTPKHLITATGQRVTLRCSPRSGDLSVYWYQQSLDQGLQFLIQYYNGEERAKGNILERFSAQQFPDLHSELNLSSLELGDSALYFCASSLGGAGTLGGYTFGSGTRLTVV.

This clone appeared a single time. This chain uses TRBV5-1 with TRBJ2-3; D gene ambiguous. Germline V gene lookup returns CDR1 SGHRS and CDR2 YFSETQ. The CDR3 spans 13 residues. V was trimmed by 2 bases and J by 6 bases, leaving 10 bases between them. As DNA, the CDR3 is TGCGCCAGCAGCTTTGCTGGAGCCGATACGCAGTATTTT. Its protein product is CASSFAGADTQYF.

Remarks on this clone: The same CDR3 can be traced to other DNA sequences in this sample. The chain is built from TRBV4-1 and TRBJ1-2; 12 bases line up with TRBD1. This CDR3 is built from 15 residues. In germline, CDR1 is MGHRA, CDR2 YSYEKL. Trimming cost V 4 bases and J 6 bases; bases outside gene matches: 6. CDR3 nucleotides: TGCGCCAGCAGCCTCCGGGACAGGGGGCGGGATGGCTACACCTTC. Encoded protein: CASSLRDRGRDGYTF.

This clone has just one count. The chain couples TRBV6-1 to TRBJ2-7; possibly TRBD2 for D (6 bases). Germline V gene data show CDR1 as MNHNS and CDR2 as SASEGT. The CDR3 contains 14 residues. V lost 5 bases and J 3 bases, leaving 14 bases between the germline ends. CDR3 in amino acids: CASSPRETIYEQYF. CDR3 DNA: TGTGCCAGCAGTCCCCGGGAGACAATCTACGAGCAGTACTTC.

V usage is TRBV27 and J usage is TRBJ2-7; possibly TRBD2 for D (6 bases). Germline loops: CDR1 MNHEY, CDR2 SMNVEV (reference sequence). The CDR3 totals 13 residues. Trimming removed 6 bases from V and 2 bases from J, with 11 bases in between. CDR3 DNA: TGTGCCAGCAGGCGGGGACCTACCTACGAGCAGTACTTC. Translating it yields CASRRGPTYEQYF.